The 19 T cell receptor beta chains in this list originate from one sample, sequenced in a study of blood T cells in healthy people across ages. A second roughly 6 to 12 cycle PCR used barcoded and J-beta primers. TCRdb used MiXCR to reprocess the 5' RACE reads, holding one entry per CDR3 protein. The table includes approximately 1,000,000 distinct CDR3 sequences, 35% to 45% detected once. Specimen: blood. The receptors were gathered from a man between 18 and 29 years old in good health.

There are a few counts of this clonotype. The J gene is TRBJ1-5, the V gene TRBV12-5; D call uncertain. The germline CDR1 and CDR2 sequences are LGHNT and FRNRAP. V was trimmed by 5 bases and J by 3 bases, leaving 14 bases between them. The CDR3 extends over 15 amino acids. Here the CDR3 reads CASGLGLGVNQPQHF. CDR3 nucleotides: TGTGCTAGTGGTCTCGGCCTCGGGGTCAATCAGCCCCAGCATTTT.

This clonotype was detected a few times. The chain carries TRBV28 and TRBJ2-3; a weak D match, TRBD2 (5 bases). Germline CDR1 is MDHEN and CDR2 is SYDVKM. Trimming shortened V by 8 bases and J by 2 bases, and 17 bases separated the two germline ends. The CDR3 is made up of 15 amino acids. CDR3 sequence: CASGPGEVTTDTQYF. The DNA of the CDR3 is TGTGCCAGCGGCCCCGGGGAAGTCACCACAGATACGCAGTATTTT. Complete variable domain (other parts from reference TRBV28 and TRBJ2-3): DVKVTQSSRYLVKRTGEKVFLECVQDMDHENMFWYRQDPGLGLRLIYFSYDVKMKEKGDIPEGYSVSREKKERFSLILESASTNQTSMYLCASGPGEVTTDTQYFGPGTRLTVL.

The rearrangement uses TRBV29-1 and TRBJ1-1, with a possible D match to TRBD1 (6 bases). The V and J ends lost 3 bases and 4 bases respectively, with 15 bases between them. Looked up from germline, CDR1 is SQVTM and CDR2 is ANQGSEA. The CDR3 length is 14 residues. CDR3 coding DNA: TGCAGCGTTGAGGAGGGGGGGACTCGCACTGAAGCTTTCTTT. Residues: CSVEEGGTRTEAFF.

V is TRBV7-2 and J is TRBJ1-2; D not certain. The CDR3 has 14 residues. CDR1 and CDR2 from the germline V gene are SGHTA and FQGNSA. Trimming took 1 base from V and 6 from J, leaving 12 bases between them. CDR3 loop: CASSLGRESNGYTF. DNA for the CDR3: TGTGCCAGCAGCTTAGGACGGGAGAGTAATGGCTACACCTTC. Combining the CDR3 with reference TRBV7-2 and TRBJ1-2 gives the whole variable domain GAGVSQSPSNKVTEKGKDVELRCDPISGHTALYWYRQSLGQGLEFLIYFQGNSAPDKSGLPSDRFSAERTGGSVSTLTIQRTQQEDSAVYLCASSLGRESNGYTFGSGTRLTVV.

V is TRBV7-9 and J is TRBJ2-3, with unresolved D. The CDR3 extends over 15 amino acids. Germline CDR1 reads SEHNR; CDR2 reads FQNEAQ (reference sequence). V dropped 6 bases and J dropped 2 bases, with 15 bases sitting between them. The CDR3: CASRGSGKATDTQYF. The CDR3 DNA reads TGTGCCAGCAGGGGGTCGGGCAAAGCCACAGATACGCAGTATTTT.

The table lists this clonotype with a few counts. The chain uses TRBV6-2 or TRBV6-3 and TRBJ2-7; D perhaps matches TRBD1 (5 bases). The CDR3 loop spans 14 amino acids. Between the trimmed V and J ends, which lost 0 bases and 3 bases, there was a span of 9 bases. In germline, CDR1 is MNHEY, CDR2 SVGEGT. CDR3 nucleotides: TGTGCCAGCAGTTACTCTTCCCAGGGCTACGAGCAGTACTTC. As protein: CASSYSSQGYEQYF.

The chain carries TRBV20-1 and TRBJ2-3, with 9 bases fitting TRBD2. There are 15 residues in the CDR3. In germline, CDR1 is DFQATT, CDR2 SNEGSKA (reference sequence). The V and J ends lost 4 bases and 2 bases, in that order; junction bases with no gene match: 7. This CDR3 is CSAIRGGANTDTQYF. CDR3 DNA: TGCAGTGCTATCCGCGGGGGGGCGAACACAGATACGCAGTATTTT.

The chain couples TRBV27 to TRBJ1-5; no definite D call. CDR3 length: 15 residues. The germline CDR1 and CDR2 sequences are MNHEY and SMNVEV (reference sequence). V shed 1 base and J shed 6 bases, with 13 bases lying between them. CDR3 loop: CASSLFLSNGQPQHF. The CDR3 bases are TGTGCCAGCAGTTTATTTCTGAGTAATGGTCAGCCCCAGCATTTT.

The rearrangement joins TRBV28 to TRBJ2-7, with D maybe TRBD1 (6 bases). The CDR3 length is 14 residues. Germline lookup yields CDR1 MDHEN and CDR2 SYDVKM. Trimming stripped 3 bases from V and 4 bases from J, with 13 bases between. This chain's CDR3 is CASSFRRTAYEQYF. The CDR3 nucleotides are TGTGCCAGCAGTTTCCGAAGGACAGCGTACGAGCAGTACTTC.

This chain connects TRBV20-1 to TRBJ2-3, with D possibly matching TRBD2 (5 bases). Germline V CDR1 and CDR2: DFQATT, SNEGSKA (reference sequence). This CDR3 is built from 16 residues. Between the trimmed V and J ends, which lost 3 bases and 0 bases, there was a span of 16 bases. The CDR3 here is CSARPYREQSTDTQYF. CDR3 bases: TGCAGTGCTAGGCCTTATAGGGAGCAGAGCACAGATACGCAGTATTTT.

This chain joins TRBV27 and TRBJ1-2, with 10 bases identical to TRBD1. J was trimmed by 2 bases and V by 5 bases; bases with no gene match: 5. In germline, CDR1 is MNHEY, CDR2 SMNVEV (reference sequence). CDR3 length: 15 residues. The CDR3 region is CASSHDRGQNYGYTF. In DNA, the CDR3 is TGTGCCAGCAGTCACGACAGGGGGCAAAACTATGGCTACACCTTC.

The table lists this clonotype with a few counts. This chain connects TRBV2 to TRBJ1-1, with unresolved D. CDR1 is SNHLY, CDR2 FYNNEI, per germline. The CDR3 spans 14 residues. The V end lost 5 bases, the J end lost 0 bases, and 10 bases lay between the germline ends. The CDR3 DNA reads TGTGCCAGCAGTCTCGAGATCATGAACACTGAAGCTTTCTTT. Translated, it gives CASSLEIMNTEAFF.

This CDR3 is CASSFTGGSNEKLFF. Written as DNA, the CDR3 is TGTGCCAGCAGTTTTACTGGGGGCAGTAATGAAAAACTGTTTTTT. V gene TRBV7-9 combines with J gene TRBJ1-4; D is possibly TRBD1 (6 bases). V was pared by 6 bases and J by 4 bases, with 15 bases between. Germline V gene lookup returns CDR1 SEHNR and CDR2 FQNEAQ (reference sequence). The CDR3 loop spans 15 amino acids.

The chain uses TRBV29-1 and TRBJ2-7; D is possibly TRBD1 (5 bases). This CDR3 spans 11 amino acids. V shed 4 bases and J shed 6 bases, with 10 bases lying between them. Looked up from germline, CDR1 is SQVTM and CDR2 is ANQGSEA. The chain's CDR3 is CSVVAGPEQYF. CDR3 DNA sequence: TGCAGCGTTGTAGCAGGGCCCGAGCAGTACTTC.

The chain is built from TRBV6-2 or TRBV6-3 and TRBJ1-2; TRBD1 matches at 10 bases. CDR3 size: 12 residues. In germline, CDR1 is MNHEY, CDR2 SVGEGT. Losses at the gene ends were 7 bases for V and 8 bases for J; bases not matched to a gene: 4. This chain's CDR3 is CASTPDRGGYTF. The DNA for the CDR3 is TGTGCCAGCACCCCGGACAGGGGGGGCTACACCTTC.

This rearrangement joins TRBV15 to TRBJ1-5; TRBD1 aligns across 8 bases. CDR1 is LNHNV and CDR2 is YYDKDF in the germline V gene (reference sequence). V dropped 4 bases and J dropped 0; count of bases not matched to a gene: 5. This CDR3 spans 16 amino acids. DNA for the CDR3: TGTGCCACCAGCATATTGACAGGGGATAGCAATCAGCCCCAGCATTTT. Translated: CATSILTGDSNQPQHF.

This clonotype was found a few times. The genes are TRBV7-3 and TRBJ2-2; 11 bases line up with TRBD2. Germline CDR1 SGHTA, CDR2 FQGTGA. Unmatched junction bases numbered 11, after V lost 1 base and J lost 1 base. This CDR3 region has 20 residues. CDR3 sequence: CASSLNVLLAGGENTGELFF. Written as DNA, the CDR3 is TGTGCCAGCAGCTTAAATGTTCTCCTAGCGGGGGGTGAGAACACCGGGGAGCTGTTTTTT.

In its sample, this clonotype was seen a few times. The DNA for the CDR3 is TGTGCCAGCAGCTTAGTAAAGGGAAGGGGCACTGAAGCTTTCTTT. Translation gives CASSLVKGRGTEAFF. The V call is TRBV11-1, the J call TRBJ1-1, with D possibly matching TRBD1 (5 bases). Looked up from germline, CDR1 is SGHAT and CDR2 is FQDESV (reference sequence). Deletions cut 1 base from V and 4 bases from J, with 13 bases between. The CDR3 totals 15 residues.

The chain uses TRBV29-1 and TRBJ2-5, with D maybe TRBD1 (5 bases). Germline lookup yields CDR1 SQVTM and CDR2 ANQGSEA. This CDR3 is 13 amino acids long. Trimming left V 2 bases short and J 11 bases short, with 18 bases between. CDR3 protein: CSVEHQNRNEQYF. The CDR3, as DNA: TGCAGCGTTGAACACCAGAACAGGAATGAGCAGTACTTC.